These 17 T cell receptor beta chains were sequenced from one sample in a study of blood T cell repertoires in COVID-19. Libraries were prepared by immunoSEQ multiplex PCR; TCRdb keeps only in-frame clonotypes and omits some of them. The data hold 100,000 or so clones, with 85% observed a single time. The source material was peripheral blood. Source of these receptors: a middle-aged man with active or convalescent COVID-19.

The rearrangement joins TRBV18 to TRBJ2-5, with 9 bases identical to TRBD2. Germline trimming cut 2 bases from V and 3 bases from J; bases unmatched to any gene: 1. CDR1 KGHSH and CDR2 LQKENI come from the germline V gene. The CDR3 sequence is 14 residues long. The chain's CDR3 is CASSPASGKETQYF. The CDR3 DNA reads as TGTGCCAGCTCACCAGCTAGCGGGAAAGAGACCCAGTACTTC. Combining the CDR3 with reference TRBV18 and TRBJ2-5 gives the whole variable domain NAGVMQNPRHLVRRRGQEARLRCSPMKGHSHVYWYRQLPEEGLKFMVYLQKENIIDESGMPKERFSAEFPKEGPSILRIQQVVRGDSAAYFCASSPASGKETQYFGPGTRLLVL.

This clone was seen just once. The V call is TRBV2, the J call TRBJ2-5; perhaps TRBD2 as D (7 bases). Trimming took off 4 bases at V and 7 bases at J, with 16 bases between the two ends. The CDR3 contains 14 residues. The germline V gene encodes CDR1 SNHLY and CDR2 FYNNEI. The chain's CDR3 is CASSGRGAGGTQYF. In nucleotides, the CDR3 is TGTGCCAGCAGTGGACGGGGGGCCGGGGGGACCCAGTACTTC. The variable domain in full, completed from reference TRBV2 and TRBJ2-5, reads EPEVTQTPSHQVTQMGQEVILRCVPISNHLYFYWYRQILGQKVEFLVSFYNNEISEKSEIFDDQFSVERPDGSNFTLKIRSTKLEDSAMYFCASSGRGAGGTQYFGPGTRLLVL.

This clone appeared once. The chain joins TRBV5-1 to TRBJ1-4, with D unresolved. The CDR3 is 15 residues long. Trimming cost V 5 bases and J 5 bases, with 16 bases left between them. From germline, CDR1 is SGHRS and CDR2 YFSETQ. The DNA of the CDR3 is TGCGCCAGCAGGGGTACGACTTCGCCGAATGAAAAACTGTTTTTT. This sequence encodes CASRGTTSPNEKLFF.

Of note for this clone: Other DNA sequences in the same sample also yield this CDR3. The chain links TRBV11-3 to TRBJ2-1; 7 bases match TRBD2. The germline CDR1 and CDR2 sequences are SGHNT and YENEEA. V lost 3 bases, J lost 8 bases, and 10 bases stayed unmatched. CDR3 length equals 15 residues. CDR3 residues: CASSFGTRRGDEQFF. The CDR3 DNA follows: TGTGCCAGCAGCTTCGGGACTCGACGGGGGGATGAGCAGTTCTTC.

This chain uses TRBV7-9 with TRBJ1-2, with D unclear. Germline CDR1 SEHNR, CDR2 FQNEAQ (reference sequence). This CDR3 is built from 12 residues. V lost 6 bases, J lost 8 bases, and 13 bases lay in between. CDR3 sequence reads: CASSNGGLGYTF. In nucleotides, the CDR3 is TGTGCCAGCAGTAACGGAGGGCTCGGCTACACCTTC.

This chain joins TRBV18 and TRBJ1-1, with 8 positions matching TRBD1. CDR3 size: 15 residues. Germline CDR1 is KGHSH and CDR2 is LQKENI. J was trimmed by 5 bases and V by 3 bases; bases with no gene match: 8. CDR3 in DNA: TGTGCCAGCTCACCGGGCAGGGGGCGAGGAACTGAAGCTTTCTTT. It is translated as CASSPGRGRGTEAFF.

V gene TRBV5-1 combines with J gene TRBJ2-7; perhaps TRBD1 as D (5 bases). The CDR3 spans 15 residues. Germline values: CDR1 SGHRS, CDR2 YFSETQ. Trimming took off 3 bases at V and 3 bases at J, with 16 bases between the two ends. The CDR3 reads CASSSEQGGYYEQYF. The CDR3 coding sequence is TGCGCCAGCAGCTCGGAGCAGGGTGGCTACTACGAGCAGTACTTC.

The V and J genes are TRBV25-1 and TRBJ2-7, with 7 bases that match TRBD2. The ends lost 1 base at V and 6 bases at J; junction bases unmatched: 9. This CDR3 spans 15 amino acids. Germline-derived CDR1 and CDR2 are MGHDK and SYGVNS. In DNA form, the CDR3 reads TGTGCCAGCAGTGAATGGGGGGGTGATACTGGCGAGCAGTACTTC. It codes for CASSEWGGDTGEQYF.

The chain has TRBV6-1 and TRBJ2-1; possibly TRBD2 for D (6 bases). The germline V gene has CDR1 MNHNS and CDR2 SASEGT. The CDR3 is 16 amino acids. V lost 3 bases and J 5 bases, leaving 17 bases between the germline ends. The CDR3 DNA sequence: TGTGCCAGCAGTGATGTGTACCTTGGAGGGCACAATGAGCAGTTCTTC. It is translated as CASSDVYLGGHNEQFF.

The chain combines TRBV5-6 with TRBJ1-2, with D hard to call. CDR1 is SGHDT, CDR2 YYEEEE, per germline. V was pared by 1 base and J by 8 bases, with 15 bases between. CDR3 size: 14 residues. CDR3 residues: CASSLKYTHQGYTF. In DNA form, the CDR3 reads TGTGCCAGCAGCTTGAAGTATACCCATCAGGGCTACACCTTC.

The J gene is TRBJ2-3, the V gene TRBV5-4; TRBD2 might be the D (5 bases). CDR1 and CDR2 (germline): SGHNT, YYREEE (reference sequence). This CDR3 comprises 13 residues. Deletions cut 0 bases from V and 6 bases from J, with 8 bases between. The CDR3 DNA sequence: TGTGCCAGCAGCTTGGGGTTAGCGGATACGCAGTATTTT. This encodes CASSLGLADTQYF.

The V call is TRBV21-1, the J call TRBJ1-2; TRBD1 is taken as the D call from the table, unchecked against the DNA. TRBV21-1 is shown as a pseudogene. The CDR3 contains 13 residues. The CDR3 loop reads CASSRTGSDGYTF. The CDR3 DNA is TGTGCCAGCAGCAGGACAGGGAGCGATGGCTACACCTTC.

The chain combines TRBV5-5 with TRBJ1-4; D perhaps matches TRBD1 (5 bases). CDR3 length: 12 amino acids. V was shortened by 2 bases and J by 8 bases, with 7 bases between the two germline ends. CDR1 and CDR2 (germline): SGHKS, YYEKEE (reference sequence). CDR3: CASSFREEKLFF. The CDR3 nucleotides are TGTGCCAGCAGCTTCAGGGAAGAAAAACTGTTTTTT.

The J gene is TRBJ1-1, the V gene TRBV19, with TRBD1 matching over 7 bases. CDR1 and CDR2 from the germline V gene are LNHDA and SQIVND (reference sequence). V lost 5 bases, J lost 8 bases, and 8 bases stayed unmatched. The CDR3 is 13 residues long. CDR3 sequence (DNA): TGTGCCAGTAGTCAGGGACAGTGGTTAGAAGCTTTCTTT. Translating it yields CASSQGQWLEAFF. Based on the CDR3 plus reference TRBV19 and TRBJ1-1, the full variable domain is DGGITQSPKYLFRKEGQNVTLSCEQNLNHDAMYWYRQDPGQGLRLIYYSQIVNDFQKGDIAEGYSVSREKKESFPLTVTSAQKNPTAFYLCASSQGQWLEAFFGQGTRLTVV.

This clone has just one count. The chain joins TRBV2 to TRBJ2-1; 7 nucleotides line up with TRBD1. V lost 6 bases to trimming and J lost 2 bases; unmatched junction nucleotides: 4. This CDR3 is 14 amino acids long. Germline V gives CDR1 SNHLY, CDR2 FYNNEI. The CDR3 sequence is CASSITGAYNEQFF. Written as DNA, the CDR3 is TGTGCCAGCAGCATAACAGGGGCCTACAATGAGCAGTTCTTC.

In this sample, this clone turned up a few times. J is TRBJ2-1 and V is TRBV10-1; D is undetermined. The V end was cut by 2 bases, the J end by 9 bases, with 14 bases between. Germline CDR1 WNHNN, CDR2 SYGVQD (reference sequence). The CDR3 has 14 residues. CDR3 region: CASSELNSLGEQFF. The DNA for the CDR3 is TGCGCCAGCAGTGAGCTAAACAGTCTTGGTGAGCAGTTCTTC.

V is TRBV6-5 and J is TRBJ1-4, with TRBD1 identical over 9 bases. The CDR3 spans 15 residues. Germline CDR1 and CDR2: MNHEY and SVGAGI. Trimming cost V 9 bases and J 3 bases; bases outside gene matches: 8. For the CDR3, the DNA is TGTGCCAGTAAACCTACAGGGGGCCCTAATGAAAAACTGTTTTTT. Amino acids: CASKPTGGPNEKLFF.